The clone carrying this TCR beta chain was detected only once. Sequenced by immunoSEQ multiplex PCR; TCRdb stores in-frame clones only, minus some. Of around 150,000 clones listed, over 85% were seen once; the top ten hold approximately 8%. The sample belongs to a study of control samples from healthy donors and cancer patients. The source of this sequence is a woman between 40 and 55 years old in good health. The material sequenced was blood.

The CDR3 coding sequence is TGTGCCTGGAGTGTACGGGGTCGAGGGGGGCTAGGAGGAAACACCATATATTTT. Its protein is CAWSVRGRGGLGGNTIYF. The chain has TRBV30 and TRBJ1-3; TRBD1 might be the D (6 bases). Germline V lookup: CDR1 GTSNPN, CDR2 SVGIG (reference sequence). CDR3 length equals 18 residues. V dropped 0 bases and J dropped 4 bases, with 22 bases sitting between them.